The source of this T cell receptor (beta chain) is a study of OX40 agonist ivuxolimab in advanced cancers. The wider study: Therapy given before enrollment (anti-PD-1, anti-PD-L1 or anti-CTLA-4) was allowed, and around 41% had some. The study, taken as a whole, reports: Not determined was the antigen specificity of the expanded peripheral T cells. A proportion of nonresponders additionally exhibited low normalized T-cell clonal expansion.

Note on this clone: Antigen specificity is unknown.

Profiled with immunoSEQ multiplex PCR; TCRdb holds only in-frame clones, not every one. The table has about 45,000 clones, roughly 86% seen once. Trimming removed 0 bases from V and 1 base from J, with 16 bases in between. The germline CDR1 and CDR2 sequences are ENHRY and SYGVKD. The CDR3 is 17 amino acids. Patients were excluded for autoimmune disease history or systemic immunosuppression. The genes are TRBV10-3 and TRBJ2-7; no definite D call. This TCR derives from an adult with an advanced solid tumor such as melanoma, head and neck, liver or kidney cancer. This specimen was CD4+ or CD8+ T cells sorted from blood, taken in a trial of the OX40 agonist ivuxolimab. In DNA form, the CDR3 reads TGTGCCATCAGTGAGTCTAAGGGTAGGGCGGTTTCCTACGAGCAGTACTTC. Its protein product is CAISESKGRAVSYEQYF.